A single sample is the source of the 22 T cell receptor beta chains below, sequenced in a study of blood T cell repertoires in COVID-19. The data were produced by immunoSEQ multiplex PCR, yet TCRdb's version contains in-frame clones alone and is incomplete. Of 190,000 or so clones listed, around 89% are singletons. Sequencing was performed on peripheral blood. The receptors originated from a woman in her 30s with acute or convalescent COVID-19.

This clone was seen only a few times. The CDR3 DNA sequence: TGCGCCAGCAGCTTGATCAGCTCCTATAATTCACCCCTCCACTTT. This sequence encodes CASSLISSYNSPLHF. The chain recombines TRBV5-1 with TRBJ1-6, with D unclear. The CDR3 has 15 residues. V shed 1 base and J shed 0 bases, with 5 bases lying between them. The germline V gene encodes CDR1 SGHRS and CDR2 YFSETQ.

The CDR3 DNA follows: TGTGCCAGTAGTACTCGCTACTCCTACAATGAGCAGTTCTTC. This translates into CASSTRYSYNEQFF. The chain combines TRBV19 with TRBJ2-1; D is undetermined. Deletions cut 4 bases from V and 0 bases from J, with 7 bases between. This CDR3 has 14 residues. Germline-derived CDR1 and CDR2 are LNHDA and SQIVND (reference sequence).

The V gene is TRBV24-1, the J gene TRBJ2-2; 9 bases agree with TRBD1. Germline lookup yields CDR1 KGHDR and CDR2 SFDVKD. The J segment lost 3 bases and the V segment lost 10 bases, leaving 5 bases of the junction unmatched. This CDR3 comprises 14 residues. The CDR3 DNA reads TGTGCCACGAAACGGGACAGGGACACCGGGGAGCTGTTTTTT. It encodes CATKRDRDTGELFF.

CDR3 DNA: TGCAGCGTTGAGGGACTAGCGGGAAGGGAGCTGTTTTTT. Its protein product is CSVEGLAGRELFF. The J gene is TRBJ2-2, the V gene TRBV29-1; 13 positions agree with TRBD2. The germline V gene has CDR1 SQVTM and CDR2 ANQGSEA. After removal of 3 bases from V and 9 bases from J, the junction contained 1 base not matched to a gene. The CDR3 has 13 residues.

This sequence joins TRBV5-4 and TRBJ2-3, with 13 positions matching TRBD2. The J segment lost 5 bases and the V segment lost 3 bases, leaving 6 bases of the junction unmatched. The CDR3 sequence is 16 residues long. Germline CDR1 is SGHNT and CDR2 is YYREEE (reference sequence). CDR3 DNA sequence: TGTGCCAGCAGCTCTCTACTAGCGGGAGGGGTAGATACGCAGTATTTT. It is translated as CASSSLLAGGVDTQYF.

The rearrangement links TRBV5-1 to TRBJ2-5; the D gene is possibly TRBD1 (6 bases). The V end was cut by 0 bases, the J end by 0 bases, with 9 bases between. The CDR3 sequence is 15 residues long. Germline-derived CDR1 and CDR2 are SGHRS and YFSETQ. The chain's CDR3 is CASSLVTGYQETQYF. DNA for the CDR3: TGCGCCAGCAGCTTGGTAACAGGGTACCAAGAGACCCAGTACTTC.

The V gene is TRBV9, the J gene TRBJ2-7; 8 nucleotides line up with TRBD1. Trimming took 4 bases from V and 7 from J; bases not matched to a gene: 7. The CDR3 runs 13 residues. Germline CDR1 is SGDLS and CDR2 is YYNGEE. The CDR3 DNA reads as TGTGCCAGCAGCCCTGGGACAGGAGGGGAGCAGTACTTC. This codes for CASSPGTGGEQYF. Full variable domain (remainder filled in from reference TRBV9 and TRBJ2-7): DSGVTQTPKHLITATGQRVTLRCSPRSGDLSVYWYQQSLDQGLQFLIQYYNGEERAKGNILERFSAQQFPDLHSELNLSSLELGDSALYFCASSPGTGGEQYFGPGTRLTVT.

The rearrangement joins TRBV6-2 or TRBV6-3 to TRBJ2-1; TRBD2 agrees at 7 bases. CDR1 and CDR2 (germline): MNHEY, SVGEGT. The trim removed 2 bases at V and 2 bases at J, leaving 3 bases unmatched. The CDR3 spans 15 residues. The CDR3 region is CASSYRLATYNEQFF. For the CDR3, the DNA is TGTGCCAGCAGTTACCGACTAGCAACCTACAATGAGCAGTTCTTC.

The chain carries TRBV9 and TRBJ1-1, with D tentatively TRBD1 (5 bases). V lost 1 base and J 8 bases, leaving 9 bases between the germline ends. The CDR3 consists of 12 residues. Per the germline V gene, CDR1 is SGDLS and CDR2 is YYNGEE. CDR3 bases: TGTGCCAGCAGCGTAATAAAGGGGGAAGCTTTCTTT. Protein product: CASSVIKGEAFF.

The chain uses TRBV19 and TRBJ1-2; D is unresolved. Germline CDR1 reads LNHDA; CDR2 reads SQIVND (reference sequence). Trimming removed 1 base from V and 5 bases from J, with 5 bases in between. This CDR3 is 12 amino acids long. The CDR3 sequence is CASSIAAYGYTF. The CDR3 DNA reads TGTGCCAGTAGTATAGCCGCGTATGGCTACACCTTC.

The rearrangement joins TRBV24-1 to TRBJ2-5; possibly TRBD1 for D (6 bases). The V end was cut by 4 bases, the J end by 6 bases, with 11 bases between. CDR1 is KGHDR, CDR2 SFDVKD, per germline. This CDR3 contains 13 residues. The CDR3 region has the DNA TGTGCCACCAGTGACAGGGGTGATCAGACCCAGTACTTC. As protein: CATSDRGDQTQYF.

The J gene is TRBJ2-1, the V gene TRBV30; TRBD2 aligns across 8 bases. This CDR3 region has 15 residues. Germline CDR1 and CDR2: GTSNPN and SVGIG (reference sequence). The V and J ends lost 1 base and 5 bases, in that order; junction bases with no gene match: 7. The CDR3 protein is CAWSGQRERDNEQFF. As DNA, the CDR3 is TGTGCCTGGAGTGGCCAGCGGGAGAGGGACAATGAGCAGTTCTTC.

This rearrangement joins TRBV15 to TRBJ1-4, with unresolved D. The V and J ends lost 3 bases and 8 bases respectively, with 10 bases between them. Germline V gives CDR1 LNHNV, CDR2 YYDKDF (reference sequence). The CDR3 spans 13 residues. The CDR3 sequence is CATSRGAGEKLFF. The CDR3 DNA reads TGTGCCACCAGCAGGGGTGCGGGGGAAAAACTGTTTTTT.

This chain connects TRBV5-1 to TRBJ1-1, with 10 nucleotides matching TRBD1. The germline V gene has CDR1 SGHRS and CDR2 YFSETQ. V trimming: 4 bases; J trimming: 10 bases; junction bases outside the gene matches: 7. This CDR3 comprises 13 residues. The CDR3, as DNA: TGCGCCAGCAGCGGGGGACAGGGGAGCGGAGCTTTCTTT. Translating gives CASSGGQGSGAFF.

The gene calls are TRBV7-9 and TRBJ2-1, with D possibly being TRBD2 (5 bases). The V end lost 1 base, the J end lost 5 bases, and 9 bases lay between the germline ends. Germline-derived CDR1 and CDR2 are SEHNR and FQNEAQ (reference sequence). This CDR3 is built from 14 residues. The CDR3 is CASSLEPSHNEQFF. CDR3 in DNA: TGTGCCAGCAGCTTAGAACCTAGCCACAATGAGCAGTTCTTC.

V usage is TRBV28 and J usage is TRBJ1-6, with 8 bases aligning to TRBD1. Per the germline V gene, CDR1 is MDHEN and CDR2 is SYDVKM. CDR3 length equals 15 residues. J was trimmed by 6 bases and V by 2 bases; bases with no gene match: 3. CDR3 sequence: CASSLVGQGNSPLHF. The CDR3 DNA reads as TGTGCCAGCAGTTTAGTAGGACAGGGTAATTCACCCCTCCACTTT.

This clone came up once. The chain employs TRBV24-1 and TRBJ2-5, with 8 bases lining up with TRBD1. The V gene end was trimmed by 10 bases and the J gene end by 3 bases; junction bases not matched to a gene: 6. The length of the CDR3 is 13 residues. CDR1 and CDR2 (germline): KGHDR, SFDVKD. The CDR3 protein is CATAIQGEETQYF. In nucleotides, the CDR3 is TGTGCCACTGCTATACAGGGGGAAGAGACCCAGTACTTC.

The chain employs TRBV2 and TRBJ2-7; D possibly corresponds to TRBD1 (6 bases). This CDR3 region has 14 residues. CDR1 and CDR2 from the germline V gene are SNHLY and FYNNEI. V lost 5 bases, J lost 1 base, and 12 bases lay in between. As DNA, the CDR3 is TGTGCCAGCAGTAGTACCGGGACATCCTACGAGCAGTACTTC. Amino acid sequence: CASSSTGTSYEQYF.

This clone was counted a single time. J is TRBJ2-1 and V is TRBV27; TRBD2 matches 11 bases. The junction had 12 bases not matched to a gene; V was cut back by 4 bases and J by 7 bases. CDR1 MNHEY and CDR2 SMNVEV come from the germline V gene (reference sequence). The CDR3 is 17 amino acids. CDR3 loop: CASSSHSGRERRNEQFF. CDR3 DNA: TGTGCCAGCAGTTCCCATAGCGGGAGGGAGAGAAGGAATGAGCAGTTCTTC.

This chain links TRBV24-1 with TRBJ2-7; possible D gene TRBD1, 5 bases. This CDR3 spans 14 amino acids. The germline gives CDR1 KGHDR, CDR2 SFDVKD. V was clipped by 0 bases and J by 9 bases, with 14 bases between them. The CDR3 DNA is TGTGCCACCAGTGATTTGCAATGGGGCGAAGGGCAGTACTTC. This codes for CATSDLQWGEGQYF.

The V gene is TRBV7-9, the J gene TRBJ2-4, with a weak D call TRBD1 (6 bases). This CDR3 region has 12 residues. CDR1 is SEHNR, CDR2 FQNEAQ, per germline (reference sequence). Trimming left V 3 bases short and J 16 bases short, with 16 bases between. The CDR3 sequence is CASSLGTLSTYF. The DNA of the CDR3 is TGTGCCAGCAGCTTGGGGACATTATCGACCTACTTC.

The chain recombines TRBV4-1 with TRBJ1-1; 9 bases agree with TRBD1. Germline values: CDR1 MGHRA, CDR2 YSYEKL. There are 11 residues in the CDR3. V dropped 8 bases and J dropped 10; count of bases not matched to a gene: 5. The CDR3, as DNA: TGCGCCAGCTCCGGGACAGGGCGAGCTTTCTTT. Protein product: CASSGTGRAFF.